This record looks at one T cell receptor beta chain sequence and its context. Per the original data handling: Using reference gene primer amplification, nucleated cell counts were estimated. Here immunoSEQ multiplex PCR was the method, and the copy in TCRdb shows in-frame clones only, minus some. The D gene and trimming were derived from the DNA, and the V and J assignments and clone size from that table. This table holds about 52,000 clones, 65% to 90% found once. The data were taken from a study of blood T cell repertoires in COVID-19. Study background: Acute and convalescent COVID-19 samples came from the United States, Italy and Spain. Sample material is recorded as cDNA or gDNA derived from T cells, B-cell-depleted T cells, or PBMCs.

V was shortened by 4 bases and J by 3 bases, with 12 bases between the two germline ends. From germline, CDR1 is SGHTA and CDR2 FQGNSA. The CDR3 runs to 15 residues. The rearrangement uses TRBV7-2 and TRBJ2-2, with D unclear. The TCR sequence derives from a man aged 65 to 79 with acute or convalescent COVID-19. The sample comprised peripheral blood. The CDR3 DNA sequence: TGTGCCAGCAGCTCTTACAGACCCGACACCGGGGAGCTGTTTTTT. Amino acid sequence: CASSSYRPDTGELFF.